This passage covers 9 T cell receptor beta chains from one sample sequenced in a study of T cell responses to AZD1222 COVID-19 vaccine. Repertoires were generated with immunoSEQ multiplex PCR, while TCRdb's copy carries only in-frame clones and drops some. Altogether around 20,000 clones are present, roughly 83% being singletons, with the ten largest covering roughly 16%. The sequences come from peripheral blood, collected 28 days after the second AZD1222 dose. These receptors all stem from an adult who received the AZD1222 COVID-19 vaccine.

The genes are TRBV10-2 and TRBJ1-1; 7 positions match TRBD1. V gave up 5 bases and J gave up 0 bases; unmatched junction bases: 12. The CDR3 is 17 amino acids. The germline V gene has CDR1 WSHSY and CDR2 SAAADI. The CDR3: CASSPLHLTGMNTEAFF. Here the CDR3 DNA reads TGCGCCAGCAGTCCTCTTCACTTGACAGGGATGAACACTGAAGCTTTCTTT.

This clone was recorded once. This chain links TRBV7-3 with TRBJ2-5; D not certain. The V end lost 1 base, the J end lost 3 bases, and 6 bases lay between the germline ends. CDR1 is SGHTA and CDR2 is FQGTGA in the germline V gene. The CDR3 extends over 13 amino acids. The CDR3 sequence is CASSLRVEETQYF. DNA for the CDR3: TGTGCCAGCAGCTTAAGGGTAGAAGAGACCCAGTACTTC.

The chain recombines TRBV9 with TRBJ2-7, with D possibly being TRBD2 (6 bases). The CDR3 is made up of 14 amino acids. Between the trimmed V and J ends, which lost 4 bases and 5 bases, there was a span of 16 bases. The germline gives CDR1 SGDLS, CDR2 YYNGEE. CDR3 nucleotide sequence: TGTGCCAGCAGCCCCCGTGGGGGGTTTGACGAGCAGTACTTC. Translating gives CASSPRGGFDEQYF.

This sequence joins TRBV21-1 and TRBJ2-3; TRBD2, the table's D call, was not compared with the DNA. TRBV21-1 is flagged as a pseudogene. The CDR3 extends over 16 amino acids. The CDR3 DNA is TGTGCCAGCAGCAGAATCGGGACTGAACGTACAGATACGCAGTATTTT. Translated: CASSRIGTERTDTQYF.

A single count supports this clone. This chain links TRBV4-1 with TRBJ1-2; no reliable D call. The CDR3 covers 16 residues. V lost 5 bases and J lost 2, with 18 bases in between. Germline assignment: CDR1 MGHRA and CDR2 YSYEKL. CDR3 region: CASSGLARRLNYGYTF. In DNA, the CDR3 is TGCGCCAGCAGCGGGCTAGCTCGCAGACTAAACTATGGCTACACCTTC.

V and J are TRBV2 and TRBJ2-1, with D tentatively TRBD2 (5 bases). V lost 6 bases, J lost 4 bases, and 19 bases lay in between. Per germline, CDR1 SNHLY and CDR2 FYNNEI. This CDR3 contains 16 residues. This chain's CDR3 is CASRAGPSGVYNEQFF. CDR3 DNA sequence: TGTGCCAGCAGAGCCGGGCCATCCGGGGTTTACAATGAGCAGTTCTTC.

The chain has TRBV12-5 and TRBJ2-1, with 11 bases aligning to TRBD2. There are 15 residues in the CDR3. Germline V gives CDR1 LGHNT, CDR2 FRNRAP. Trimming at V came to 4 bases and at J to 4 bases, leaving 3 bases not matched to a gene. CDR3 bases: TGTGCTAGTGGTTCGGGACTAGCGGTTTACAATGAGCAGTTCTTC. Translating gives CASGSGLAVYNEQFF.

The chain combines TRBV5-5 with TRBJ2-6; TRBD1 is a possible D gene (7 bases). The V end lost 3 bases, the J end lost 0 bases, and 16 bases lay between the germline ends. This CDR3 has 18 residues. Germline CDR1 and CDR2: SGHKS and YYEKEE (reference sequence). For the CDR3, the DNA is TGTGCCAGCAGCTCTCAGGCAGGGGGGATCTCTGGGGCCAACGTCCTGACTTTC. Translating gives CASSSQAGGISGANVLTF.

This chain links TRBV6-2 or TRBV6-3 with TRBJ2-3; 11 bases align to TRBD2. CDR1 is MNHEY and CDR2 is SVGEGT in the germline V gene. After removal of 5 bases from V and 6 bases from J, the junction contained 4 bases not matched to a gene. CDR3 length: 14 amino acids. The CDR3 region is CASSTLAGADTQYF. In DNA, the CDR3 is TGTGCCAGCAGTACACTAGCGGGAGCCGATACGCAGTATTTT.